This T cell receptor beta chain stems from a study of Graves' ophthalmopathy and Graves' hyperthyroidism. The study's findings and limits: Among expanded thyroid clonotypes above 0.001 frequency, most also occurred in blood.

TCR beta CDR3 regions were amplified from RNA transcripts. RT-PCR in the first round used HTBI primers; a second-round multiplex PCR followed. In TCRdb, the multiplex PCR reads were re-called with MiXCR into one record per CDR3 protein. The sample includes about 640,000 distinct CDR3 sequences, over 40% of them seen just once. Germline V gene sequence: CDR1 LNHDA, CDR2 SQIVND (reference sequence). Trimming shortened V by 0 bases and J by 3 bases, and 18 bases separated the two germline ends. This CDR3 is 18 amino acids long. As concerns this clonotype: Antigen: not known.

This TCR derives from an adult man with Graves' ophthalmopathy. The sample taken for sequencing was peripheral blood. J is TRBJ1-5 and V is TRBV19, with D possibly matching TRBD1 (5 bases). The CDR3 bases are TGTGCCAGTAGTATAGATCGGAGTAGGCAGGGCCTCAATCAGCCCCAGCATTTT. Residues: CASSIDRSRQGLNQPQHF.